One and the same sample provided the 10 T cell receptor beta chains below, sequenced in a study of T cell responses to AZD1222 COVID-19 vaccine. Repertoires were generated with immunoSEQ multiplex PCR, while TCRdb's copy carries only in-frame clones and drops some. The data contain about 180,000 clones, 75% to 95% of them singletons. The source was peripheral blood, collected on day 0 of AZD1222 vaccination. These receptors were obtained from an adult in good health.

J is TRBJ1-2 and V is TRBV6-1, with TRBD1 as a possible D gene (5 bases). Between the trimmed V and J ends, which lost 3 bases and 1 base, there was a span of 9 bases. The CDR3 is made up of 14 amino acids. CDR1 is MNHNS, CDR2 SASEGT, per germline. CDR3 amino acids: CASSDLRVNYGYTF. The CDR3 DNA reads TGTGCCAGCAGTGACCTCAGGGTTAACTATGGCTACACCTTC.

The V and J genes are TRBV11-2 and TRBJ2-1; D is unclear. This CDR3 is built from 13 residues. Trimming took 1 base from V and 4 from J, leaving 5 bases between them. Germline-derived CDR1 and CDR2 are SGHAT and FQNNGV. DNA of the CDR3: TGTGCCAGCAGCTTAGGGAGTTACAATGAGCAGTTCTTC. It encodes CASSLGSYNEQFF.

This clone was detected only once. The J gene is TRBJ2-3, the V gene TRBV6-1, with D maybe TRBD2 (6 bases). V lost 3 bases to trimming and J lost 6 bases, with 13 bases between them. CDR1 and CDR2 from the germline V gene are MNHNS and SASEGT. The CDR3 runs to 14 residues. This chain's CDR3 is CASSDPGGRDTQYF. The CDR3 nucleotides read TGTGCCAGCAGTGACCCCGGGGGTAGGGATACGCAGTATTTT.

This clone was picked up one time. The genes are TRBV5-1 and TRBJ2-3; D possibly corresponds to TRBD1 (6 bases). The length of the CDR3 is 16 residues. V lost 0 bases to trimming and J lost 0 bases, with 11 bases between them. Looked up from germline, CDR1 is SGHRS and CDR2 is YFSETQ. The CDR3 is CASSLVQGTSTDTQYF. The CDR3 nucleotides are TGCGCCAGCAGCTTGGTACAGGGAACTAGCACAGATACGCAGTATTTT.

The chain carries TRBV28 and TRBJ1-2; D gene uncertain. The CDR3 runs 9 residues. Between the trimmed V and J ends, which lost 8 bases and 6 bases, there was a span of 4 bases. Germline V gene data show CDR1 as MDHEN and CDR2 as SYDVKM. DNA for the CDR3: TGTGCCAGCGGAAATGGCTACACCTTC. Translation gives CASGNGYTF.

The chain links TRBV18 to TRBJ1-1; D is undetermined. CDR1 is KGHSH, CDR2 LQKENI, per germline. V lost 5 bases and J 1 base, leaving 8 bases between the germline ends. The CDR3 has 13 amino acids. The CDR3 nucleotides read TGTGCCAGCTCAGCGGAGACGAACACTGAAGCTTTCTTT. Translated: CASSAETNTEAFF.

V and J are TRBV5-1 and TRBJ1-2; 9 bases align to TRBD1. The CDR3 is 15 amino acids. CDR1 and CDR2 from the germline V gene are SGHRS and YFSETQ. The V gene end was trimmed by 3 bases and the J gene end by 7 bases; junction bases not matched to a gene: 10. The CDR3 DNA sequence: TGCGCCAGCAGCTCGGACGGGACAGGGCCTTCTGGCTACACCTTC. This codes for CASSSDGTGPSGYTF.

The sample holds one count of this clone. The chain employs TRBV6-2 or TRBV6-3 and TRBJ1-5; D perhaps matches TRBD1 (5 bases). V shed 0 bases and J shed 5 bases, with 8 bases lying between them. Germline assignment: CDR1 MNHEY and CDR2 SVGEGT. The CDR3 covers 14 residues. The CDR3 here is CASSYSRGYQPQHF. CDR3 sequence (DNA): TGTGCCAGCAGTTACTCGAGGGGTTATCAGCCCCAGCATTTT.

The genes are TRBV18 and TRBJ1-1; D is unclear. This CDR3 is 14 amino acids long. Trimming removed 2 bases at V and 1 base at J, with 8 bases between. Germline V gene sequence: CDR1 KGHSH, CDR2 LQKENI. CDR3 nucleotide sequence: TGTGCCAGCTCACCATTGGTGCAGAACACTGAAGCTTTCTTT. Translating gives CASSPLVQNTEAFF. Using reference TRBV18 and TRBJ1-1 for the parts outside the CDR3, the full variable domain is NAGVMQNPRHLVRRRGQEARLRCSPMKGHSHVYWYRQLPEEGLKFMVYLQKENIIDESGMPKERFSAEFPKEGPSILRIQQVVRGDSAAYFCASSPLVQNTEAFFGQGTRLTVV.

The V call is TRBV5-1, the J call TRBJ1-1; no clear D. The CDR3 extends over 13 amino acids. The V gene lost 3 bases and the J gene lost 4 bases, with 10 bases spanning the gap. Germline V gene lookup returns CDR1 SGHRS and CDR2 YFSETQ. CDR3 DNA: TGCGCCAGCAGCTCTGGACGATCCACTGAAGCTTTCTTT. Its translation: CASSSGRSTEAFF.